This T cell receptor (beta chain) appears in the sequencing data of a study of blood T cell repertoires in COVID-19. Study-level information: The United States, Italy and Spain supplied acute and convalescent COVID-19 samples. From T cells, B-cell-depleted T cells, or PBMCs came the material, which was cDNA or gDNA.

Original data processing: Using reference gene primer amplification, nucleated cell counts were estimated. Libraries were prepared by immunoSEQ multiplex PCR; TCRdb keeps only in-frame clonotypes and omits some of them. D and trimming were read from the DNA, whereas the V and J calls and clone size are those reported in that table. This repertoire shows around 250,000 clones, more than 85% found once; its top ten account for approximately 2.9%. Participants were aged about 18 to 100 years from some 24 US areas. The J segment lost 3 bases and the V segment lost 4 bases, leaving 9 bases of the junction unmatched. The CDR3 is made up of 17 amino acids. Germline CDR1 reads SNHLY; CDR2 reads FYNNEI.

The rearrangement links TRBV2 to TRBJ2-2; 9 positions agree with TRBD1. The sequence came from a man aged 35-49 years who had been exposed to COVID-19. Sequencing was carried out using PBMCs or T cells enriched from blood (not recorded which). CDR3 in DNA: TGTGCCAGCAGTGTGGAAACAGGGGGCGATTACACCGGGGAGCTGTTTTTT. Protein sequence: CASSVETGGDYTGELFF.